This T cell receptor (beta chain) was profiled in a study of blood T cell repertoires in COVID-19. Here immunoSEQ multiplex PCR was the method, and the copy in TCRdb shows in-frame clones only, minus some. The sample includes around 18,000 clones, about 91% seen only once; the top ten take about 12%. V shed 3 bases and J shed 5 bases, with 13 bases lying between them. The CDR3 has 15 amino acids. Germline CDR1 reads KGHDR; CDR2 reads SFDVKD. The sequence came from a man aged 55 to 69 with active COVID-19. The chain joins TRBV24-1 to TRBJ1-3, with a possible D match to TRBD1 (6 bases). Sample: peripheral blood. CDR3 residues: CATSDRDRPRNTIYF. CDR3 DNA sequence: TGTGCCACCAGTGATAGAGACAGGCCCCGAAACACCATATATTTT.